The clone carrying this TCR beta chain was observed at least ten times. Time point in this sample: persistent/refractory GD, antithyroid drugs over 5 years with positive TRAb. PBMCs were the source of the RNA used for TCR sequencing. The record originates from a study of regulatory T cells in long-lasting Graves disease. Germline V gene lookup returns CDR1 SNHLY and CDR2 FYNNEI. This CDR3 has 12 residues. With 5 bases removed from V and 5 bases from J, the gap between germline ends came to 6 bases. In building TCR beta libraries, iRepertoire HTBI primers were used together with Arm-PCR of CDR3 regions. TCRdb independently ran MiXCR on the multiplex PCR reads; one entry per CDR3 protein. The sample carries a few hundred thousand distinct CDR3 sequences, roughly 23% recorded once.

Sequencing was performed on peripheral blood mononuclear cells (PBMCs), taken when the disease was refractory, from a patient treated with antithyroid drugs. The chain has TRBV2 and TRBJ1-4; D gene ambiguous. The TCR sequence derives from a woman between 40 and 50 years old with Graves disease. DNA of the CDR3: TGTGCCAGCAGTACAGACAATGAAAAACTGTTTTTT. Translated, it gives CASSTDNEKLFF.